The source of this TCR beta chain is a study of blood T cell repertoires in COVID-19. Study background: Researchers got acute and convalescent COVID-19 samples from the United States, Italy and Spain. PBMCs, B-cell-depleted T cells, or T cells were the source of the cDNA or gDNA that made up the material.

Cohort allocation depended upon clinical history that participants reported. V lost 0 bases and J lost 1; bases outside the gene matches: 4. CDR3 length equals 18 residues. From germline, CDR1 is SEHNR and CDR2 FQNEAQ (reference sequence). In the original analysis: Reference gene primers were amplified, and this amplification served to estimate nucleated cell counts. The method was immunoSEQ multiplex PCR; TCRdb's version includes in-frame clones alone and lacks a portion of them. D and trimming were read from the DNA, whereas the V and J calls and clone size are those reported in that table. In the table there are about 220,000 clones, roughly 84% of which are singletons. In this sample, this clone turned up once.

The material sequenced was PBMCs or T cells enriched from blood (not recorded which). V is TRBV7-9 and J is TRBJ2-1; 12 bases map to TRBD2. The clonotype was recovered from a woman between 40 and 55 years old who had recovered from COVID-19. In DNA form, the CDR3 reads TGTGCCAGCAGCTTAGCGGAGGGACTAGCGGGTTCCTACAATGAGCAGTTCTTC. This encodes CASSLAEGLAGSYNEQFF.